These 2 T cell receptor beta chains originate from one sample sequenced in a study of cytotoxic CD8 clonotypes in ibrutinib-treated CLL. Repertoires were generated with immunoSEQ multiplex PCR, while TCRdb's copy carries only in-frame clones and drops some. This table holds some 140,000 clones, under 95% found once. This sample comprised PBMCs, obtained after 12 months of ibrutinib treatment. All receptors derive from a human donor with chronic lymphocytic leukemia.

The V call is TRBV5-1, the J call TRBJ2-7; 9 bases fit TRBD1. Germline CDR1 and CDR2: SGHRS and YFSETQ. CDR3 size: 15 residues. The V and J ends lost 3 bases and 7 bases, in that order; junction bases with no gene match: 11. The CDR3 DNA follows: TGCGCCAGCAGCTGGACAGGGGAAGTTTATTGGGAGCAGTACTTC. Encoded protein: CASSWTGEVYWEQYF.

This chain links TRBV29-1 with TRBJ1-1; TRBD1 is a possible D gene (5 bases). Per the germline V gene, CDR1 is SQVTM and CDR2 is ANQGSEA. Trimming stripped 2 bases from V and 0 bases from J, with 7 bases between. The CDR3 is 13 residues long. In nucleotides, the CDR3 is TGCAGCGTTGAAAAGGGGATGAACACTGAAGCTTTCTTT. Translation: CSVEKGMNTEAFF.